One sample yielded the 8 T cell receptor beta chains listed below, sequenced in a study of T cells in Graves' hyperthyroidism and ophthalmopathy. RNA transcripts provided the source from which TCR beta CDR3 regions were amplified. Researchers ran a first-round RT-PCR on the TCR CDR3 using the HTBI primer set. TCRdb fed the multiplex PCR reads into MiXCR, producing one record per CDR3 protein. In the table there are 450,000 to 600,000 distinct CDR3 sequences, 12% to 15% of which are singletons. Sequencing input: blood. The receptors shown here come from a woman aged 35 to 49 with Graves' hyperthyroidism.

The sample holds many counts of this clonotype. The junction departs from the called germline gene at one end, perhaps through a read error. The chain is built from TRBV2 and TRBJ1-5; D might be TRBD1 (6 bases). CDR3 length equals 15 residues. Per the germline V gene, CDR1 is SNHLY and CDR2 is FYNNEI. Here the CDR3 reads CANSEMGQQGQPQHF. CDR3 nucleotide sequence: TGTGCCAACAGTGAAATGGGGCAACAGGGTCAGCCCCAGCATTTT. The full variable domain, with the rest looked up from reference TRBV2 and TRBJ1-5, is EPEVTQTPSHQVTQMGQEVILRCVPISNHLYFYWYRQILGQKVEFLVSFYNNEISEKSEIFDDQFSVERPDGSNFTLKIRSTKLEDSAMYFCANSEMGQQGQPQHFGDGTRLSIL.

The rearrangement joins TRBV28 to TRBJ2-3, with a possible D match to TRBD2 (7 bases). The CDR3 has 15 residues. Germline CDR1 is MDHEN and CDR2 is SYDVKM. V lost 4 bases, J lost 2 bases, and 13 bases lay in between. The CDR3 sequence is CASSWGGASTDTQYF. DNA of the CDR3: TGTGCCAGCAGTTGGGGGGGGGCCTCCACAGATACGCAGTATTTT.

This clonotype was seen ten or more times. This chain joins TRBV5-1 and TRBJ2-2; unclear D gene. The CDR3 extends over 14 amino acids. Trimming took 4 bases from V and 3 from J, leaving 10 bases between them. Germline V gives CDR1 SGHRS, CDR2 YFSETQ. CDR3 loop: CASSRIKYTGELFF. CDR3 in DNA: TGCGCCAGCAGCCGAATCAAGTACACCGGGGAGCTGTTTTTT. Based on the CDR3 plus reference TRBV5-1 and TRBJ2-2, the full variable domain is KAGVTQTPRYLIKTRGQQVTLSCSPISGHRSVSWYQQTPGQGLQFLFEYFSETQRNKGNFPGRFSGRQFSNSRSEMNVSTLELGDSALYLCASSRIKYTGELFFGEGSRLTVL.

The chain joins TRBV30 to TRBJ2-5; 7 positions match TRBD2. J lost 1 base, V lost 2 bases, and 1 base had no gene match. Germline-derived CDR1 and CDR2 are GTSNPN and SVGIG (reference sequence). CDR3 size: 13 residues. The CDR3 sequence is CAWSSGGQETQYF. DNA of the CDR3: TGTGCCTGGAGTTCGGGAGGCCAAGAGACCCAGTACTTC. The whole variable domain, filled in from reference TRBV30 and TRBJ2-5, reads SQTIHQWPATLVQPVGSPLSLECTVEGTSNPNLYWYRQAAGRGLQLLFYSVGIGQISSEVPQNLSASRPQDRQFILSSKKLLLSDSGFYLCAWSSGGQETQYFGPGTRLLVL.

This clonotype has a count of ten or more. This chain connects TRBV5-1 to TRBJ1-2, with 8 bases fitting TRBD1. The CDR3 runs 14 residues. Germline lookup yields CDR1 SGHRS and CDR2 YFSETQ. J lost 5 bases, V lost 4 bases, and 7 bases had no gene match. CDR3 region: CASSTDRVSYGYTF. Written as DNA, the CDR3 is TGCGCCAGCAGCACGGACAGGGTATCGTATGGCTACACCTTC.

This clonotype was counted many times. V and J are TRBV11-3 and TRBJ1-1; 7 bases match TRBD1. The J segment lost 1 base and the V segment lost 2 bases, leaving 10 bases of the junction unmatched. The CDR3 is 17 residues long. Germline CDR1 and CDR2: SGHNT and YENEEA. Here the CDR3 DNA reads TGTGCCAGCAGCTTAAATATTTTGGGGACAGAGAACACTGAAGCTTTCTTT. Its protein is CASSLNILGTENTEAFF.

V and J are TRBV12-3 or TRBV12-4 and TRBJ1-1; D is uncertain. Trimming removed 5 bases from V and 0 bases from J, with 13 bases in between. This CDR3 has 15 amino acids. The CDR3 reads CASSPQSGVNTEAFF. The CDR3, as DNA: TGTGCCAGCAGTCCCCAGAGTGGAGTGAACACTGAAGCTTTCTTT.

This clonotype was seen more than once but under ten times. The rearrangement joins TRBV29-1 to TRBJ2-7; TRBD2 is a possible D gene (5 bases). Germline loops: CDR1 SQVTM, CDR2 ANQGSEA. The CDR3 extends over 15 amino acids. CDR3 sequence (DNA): TGCAGTGGGCCCTTAAAGCGGCACGTTCACTACGAGCAGTACTTC. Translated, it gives CSGPLKRHVHYEQYF.